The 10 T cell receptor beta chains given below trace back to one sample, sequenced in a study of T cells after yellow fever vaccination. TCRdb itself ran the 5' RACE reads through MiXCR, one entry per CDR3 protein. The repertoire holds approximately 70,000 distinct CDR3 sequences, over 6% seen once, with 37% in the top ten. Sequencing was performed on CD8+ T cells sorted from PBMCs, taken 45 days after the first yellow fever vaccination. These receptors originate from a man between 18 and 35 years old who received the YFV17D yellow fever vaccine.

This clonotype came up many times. The CDR3 DNA reads TGTGCCAGCAGTTACAGGGTCGATTTAGCAGATACGCAGTATTTT. As protein: CASSYRVDLADTQYF. The V call is TRBV6-5, the J call TRBJ2-3; D is unclear. Germline values: CDR1 MNHEY, CDR2 SVGAGI. The CDR3 spans 15 residues. Trimming shortened V by 2 bases and J by 4 bases, and 13 bases separated the two germline ends.

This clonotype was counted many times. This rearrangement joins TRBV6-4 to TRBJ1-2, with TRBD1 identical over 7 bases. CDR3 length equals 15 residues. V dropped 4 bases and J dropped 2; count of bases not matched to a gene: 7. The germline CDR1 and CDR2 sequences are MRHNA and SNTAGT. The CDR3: CASSAQGGRNYGYTF. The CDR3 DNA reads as TGTGCCAGCAGTGCCCAGGGGGGTCGCAACTATGGCTACACCTTC.

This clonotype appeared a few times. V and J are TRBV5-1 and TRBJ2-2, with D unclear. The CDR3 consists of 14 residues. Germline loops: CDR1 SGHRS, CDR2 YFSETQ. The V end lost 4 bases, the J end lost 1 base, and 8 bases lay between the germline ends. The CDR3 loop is CASSQPQNTGELFF. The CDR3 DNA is TGCGCCAGCAGCCAACCACAGAACACCGGGGAGCTGTTTTTT. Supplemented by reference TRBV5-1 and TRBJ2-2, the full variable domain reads KAGVTQTPRYLIKTRGQQVTLSCSPISGHRSVSWYQQTPGQGLQFLFEYFSETQRNKGNFPGRFSGRQFSNSRSEMNVSTLELGDSALYLCASSQPQNTGELFFGEGSRLTVL.

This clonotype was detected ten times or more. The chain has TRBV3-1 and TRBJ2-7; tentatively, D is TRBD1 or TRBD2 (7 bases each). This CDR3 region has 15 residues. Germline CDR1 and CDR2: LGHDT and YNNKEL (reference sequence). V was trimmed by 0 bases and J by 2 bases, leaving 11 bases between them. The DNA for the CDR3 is TGTGCCAGCAGCCAAGATCAGGGGGGGACCTACGAGCAGTACTTC. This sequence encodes CASSQDQGGTYEQYF.

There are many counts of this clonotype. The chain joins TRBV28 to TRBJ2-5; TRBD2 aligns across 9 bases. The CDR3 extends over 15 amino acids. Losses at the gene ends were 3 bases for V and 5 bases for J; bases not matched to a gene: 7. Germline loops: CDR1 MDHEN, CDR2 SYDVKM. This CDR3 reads CASSFLRGGGETQYF. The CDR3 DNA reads TGTGCCAGCAGTTTCTTGCGGGGGGGCGGGGAGACCCAGTACTTC. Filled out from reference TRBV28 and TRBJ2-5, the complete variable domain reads DVKVTQSSRYLVKRTGEKVFLECVQDMDHENMFWYRQDPGLGLRLIYFSYDVKMKEKGDIPEGYSVSREKKERFSLILESASTNQTSMYLCASSFLRGGGETQYFGPGTRLLVL.

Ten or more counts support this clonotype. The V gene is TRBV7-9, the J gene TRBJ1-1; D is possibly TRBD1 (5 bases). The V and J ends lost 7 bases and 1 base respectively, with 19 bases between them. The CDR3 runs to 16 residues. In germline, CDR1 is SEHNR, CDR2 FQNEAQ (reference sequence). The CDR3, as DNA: TGTGCCAGCATCATGCTTGTGGGGCTAAGGAACACTGAAGCTTTCTTT. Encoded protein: CASIMLVGLRNTEAFF.

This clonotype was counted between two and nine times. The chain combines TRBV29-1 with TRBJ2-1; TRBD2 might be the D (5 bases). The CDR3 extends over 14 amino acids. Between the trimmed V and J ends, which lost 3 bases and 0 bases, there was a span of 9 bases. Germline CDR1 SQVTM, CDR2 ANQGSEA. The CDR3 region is CSVEARGSYNEQFF. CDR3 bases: TGCAGCGTTGAGGCACGGGGCTCCTACAATGAGCAGTTCTTC.

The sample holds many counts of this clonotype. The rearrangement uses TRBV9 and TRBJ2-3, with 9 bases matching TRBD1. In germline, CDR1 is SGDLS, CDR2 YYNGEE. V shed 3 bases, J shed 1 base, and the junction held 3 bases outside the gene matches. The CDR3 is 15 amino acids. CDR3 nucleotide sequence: TGTGCCAGCAGCGGATGGACAGGGGGCACAGATACGCAGTATTTT. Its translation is CASSGWTGGTDTQYF.

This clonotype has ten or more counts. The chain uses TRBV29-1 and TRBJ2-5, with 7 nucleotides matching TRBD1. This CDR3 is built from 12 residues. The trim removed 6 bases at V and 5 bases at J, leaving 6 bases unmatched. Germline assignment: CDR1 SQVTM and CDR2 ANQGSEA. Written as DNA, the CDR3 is TGCAGCGTAACAGGGGTCGAGGAGACCCAGTACTTC. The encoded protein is CSVTGVEETQYF.

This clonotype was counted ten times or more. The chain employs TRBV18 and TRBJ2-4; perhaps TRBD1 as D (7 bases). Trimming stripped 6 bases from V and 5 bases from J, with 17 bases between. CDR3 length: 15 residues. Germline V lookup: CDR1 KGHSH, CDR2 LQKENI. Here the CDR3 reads CASSQKTGEENIQYF. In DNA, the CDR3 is TGTGCCAGCTCGCAAAAAACAGGGGAGGAAAACATTCAGTACTTC.